These 29 T cell receptor beta chains share one sample of origin, sequenced in a study of shared clonotypes between healthy human individuals. Clones were sequenced by immunoSEQ multiplex PCR, and TCRdb holds only the in-frame ones, with some missing. The table has 2.3 million or so clones, over 85% seen once. The sample taken for sequencing was naive CD4+ T cells from PBMCs. Noted subset: CD45RA+ positively selected. These receptors were taken from a man aged 18 to 35 in good health. Some clones in this sample may be carry-over from other donors' samples.

V and J are TRBV27 and TRBJ2-7; 11 bases agree with TRBD2. The CDR3 spans 15 residues. Germline V gene sequence: CDR1 MNHEY, CDR2 SMNVEV (reference sequence). J was trimmed by 7 bases and V by 5 bases; bases with no gene match: 10. CDR3 in amino acids: CASSPLAGGMSEQYF. The CDR3 DNA follows: TGTGCCAGCAGTCCCCTAGCGGGAGGAATGAGTGAGCAGTACTTC.

The chain employs TRBV5-1 and TRBJ1-2; D is perhaps TRBD1 (6 bases). The germline gives CDR1 SGHRS, CDR2 YFSETQ. V gave up 6 bases and J gave up 4 bases, with 16 bases separating them. The length of the CDR3 is 14 residues. DNA for the CDR3: TGCGCCAGCACCGTAGGGGGGGGGCCCTATGGCTACACCTTC. Residues: CASTVGGGPYGYTF.

This clone was recorded once. The rearrangement joins TRBV2 to TRBJ2-7; a weak D match, TRBD1 (6 bases). The CDR3 is 13 residues long. Germline V gene sequence: CDR1 SNHLY, CDR2 FYNNEI. Trimming took 8 bases from V and 6 from J, leaving 17 bases between them. The CDR3 nucleotides are TGTGCCAGCCGAACTAGGGGGTCGGGCGAGCAGTACTTC. Translation gives CASRTRGSGEQYF. The complete variable domain, with remaining parts taken from reference TRBV2 and TRBJ2-7, reads EPEVTQTPSHQVTQMGQEVILRCVPISNHLYFYWYRQILGQKVEFLVSFYNNEISEKSEIFDDQFSVERPDGSNFTLKIRSTKLEDSAMYFCASRTRGSGEQYFGPGTRLTVT.

This sequence joins TRBV6-5 and TRBJ2-7; no firm D call. Trimming left V 5 bases short and J 2 bases short, with 16 bases between. The length of the CDR3 is 15 residues. Germline CDR1 reads MNHEY; CDR2 reads SVGAGI. This CDR3 is CASSPQVVAPYEQYF. The CDR3 DNA reads TGTGCCAGCAGTCCTCAGGTGGTTGCCCCCTACGAGCAGTACTTC.

The chain has TRBV7-3 and TRBJ2-3; D remains ambiguous. This CDR3 is 14 amino acids long. Trimming cost V 2 bases and J 2 bases, with 8 bases left between them. From germline, CDR1 is SGHTA and CDR2 FQGTGA. CDR3 region: CASSLSRNTDTQYF. CDR3 DNA: TGTGCCAGCAGCTTATCGCGGAACACAGATACGCAGTATTTT.

V and J are TRBV7-3 and TRBJ1-1, with D possibly matching TRBD1 (5 bases). The CDR3 covers 16 residues. The germline V gene encodes CDR1 SGHTA and CDR2 FQGTGA. The V and J ends lost 1 base and 1 base respectively, with 13 bases between them. The CDR3 coding sequence is TGTGCCAGCAGCTTAAACGGCCCGAGGGGGAACACTGAAGCTTTCTTT. Encoded protein: CASSLNGPRGNTEAFF.

V is TRBV25-1 and J is TRBJ2-1, with D maybe TRBD2 (8 bases). Germline V gene sequence: CDR1 MGHDK, CDR2 SYGVNS. The CDR3 is made up of 15 amino acids. The V end was cut by 3 bases, the J end by 10 bases, with 19 bases between. The CDR3 loop reads CASSEAGGPGGEQFF. The CDR3 DNA follows: TGTGCCAGCAGTGAGGCGGGGGGACCAGGGGGAGAGCAGTTCTTC.

This clone was seen once. The chain links TRBV5-6 to TRBJ2-2, with D tentatively TRBD2 (6 bases). This CDR3 is built from 18 residues. Trimming left V 7 bases short and J 2 bases short, with 24 bases between. CDR1 SGHDT and CDR2 YYEEEE come from the germline V gene. The CDR3 region has the DNA TGTGCCAGCCACCTCGGAGACCCCGGGAGAGGAAACACCGGGGAGCTGTTTTTT. Protein sequence: CASHLGDPGRGNTGELFF.

The sample holds a few counts of this clone. The chain employs TRBV30 and TRBJ1-1, with D maybe TRBD1 (5 bases). The CDR3 loop spans 11 amino acids. With 4 bases removed from V and 8 bases from J, the gap between germline ends came to 11 bases. Per the germline V gene, CDR1 is GTSNPN and CDR2 is SVGIG (reference sequence). The CDR3 loop reads CAWTRDGEAFF. DNA for the CDR3: TGTGCCTGGACCAGGGATGGAGAAGCTTTCTTT.

The chain has TRBV7-2 and TRBJ1-1; weak D call: TRBD1 (6 bases). CDR3 length: 14 residues. CDR1 is SGHTA, CDR2 FQGNSA, per germline. Trimming shortened V by 1 base and J by 6 bases, and 12 bases separated the two germline ends. The CDR3 coding sequence is TGTGCCAGCAGCTTAGGACAGGCAAACGCTGAAGCTTTCTTT. Translation gives CASSLGQANAEAFF.

This chain uses TRBV19 with TRBJ1-5; maybe TRBD1 (5 bases). CDR1 is LNHDA and CDR2 is SQIVND in the germline V gene (reference sequence). V lost 6 bases and J lost 0, with 15 bases in between. The CDR3 is 16 residues long. DNA of the CDR3: TGTGCCAGTAGAACCGTAGGGGCAGATAGCAATCAGCCCCAGCATTTT. It encodes CASRTVGADSNQPQHF.

The CDR3 DNA follows: TGTGCCAGCAGGGAGGACAGGGCCGCTGGTCAGCCCCAGCATTTT. This codes for CASREDRAAGQPQHF. The V gene is TRBV5-5, the J gene TRBJ1-5, with 8 bases fitting TRBD1. CDR1 SGHKS and CDR2 YYEKEE come from the germline V gene (reference sequence). CDR3 length equals 15 residues. The J segment lost 6 bases and the V segment lost 5 bases, leaving 10 bases of the junction unmatched. Combining the CDR3 with reference TRBV5-5 and TRBJ1-5 gives the whole variable domain DAGVTQSPTHLIKTRGQQVTLRCSPISGHKSVSWYQQVLGQGPQFIFQYYEKEERGRGNFPDRFSARQFPNYSSELNVNALLLGDSALYLCASREDRAAGQPQHFGDGTRLSIL.

Regarding this clone: The sample contains more than one DNA sequence encoding this CDR3. The CDR3: CASSLSGTTYNEQFF. The CDR3 region has the DNA TGCGCCAGCAGCTTGTCCGGGACAACCTACAATGAGCAGTTCTTC. V usage is TRBV5-1 and J usage is TRBJ2-1, with a possible D match to TRBD1 (6 bases). V was pared by 1 base and J by 2 bases, with 10 bases between. CDR1 and CDR2 (germline): SGHRS, YFSETQ. The CDR3 extends over 15 amino acids.

This clone has more than one count but fewer than ten. The chain employs TRBV30 and TRBJ1-5; D call uncertain. The CDR3 is 14 residues long. V gave up 3 bases and J gave up 6 bases, with 15 bases separating them. Germline assignment: CDR1 GTSNPN and CDR2 SVGIG (reference sequence). CDR3 amino acids: CAWSPMVRGQPQHF. CDR3 sequence (DNA): TGTGCCTGGAGCCCCATGGTTCGGGGTCAGCCCCAGCATTTT.

This chain connects TRBV29-1 to TRBJ2-7, with 9 bases aligning to TRBD1. The CDR3 runs 17 residues. The germline V gene has CDR1 SQVTM and CDR2 ANQGSEA. Losses at the gene ends were 4 bases for V and 3 bases for J; bases not matched to a gene: 16. The CDR3 nucleotides are TGCAGCGTTGTCCCCGCCGCAGACAGGGGGTTTGACTACGAGCAGTACTTC. Encoded protein: CSVVPAADRGFDYEQYF.

The chain carries TRBV28 and TRBJ1-4; D not resolved. CDR3 length equals 18 residues. Trimming took off 2 bases at V and 1 base at J, with 17 bases between the two ends. Germline CDR1 and CDR2: MDHEN and SYDVKM. The CDR3 DNA reads TGTGCCAGCAGTTTAGAGGGTTGGGGTGGCGGAACTAATGAAAAACTGTTTTTT. The encoded protein is CASSLEGWGGGTNEKLFF. The whole variable domain, remainder taken from reference TRBV28 and TRBJ1-4, is DVKVTQSSRYLVKRTGEKVFLECVQDMDHENMFWYRQDPGLGLRLIYFSYDVKMKEKGDIPEGYSVSREKKERFSLILESASTNQTSMYLCASSLEGWGGGTNEKLFFGSGTQLSVL.

The chain uses TRBV6-5 and TRBJ2-1; D may correspond to TRBD1 or TRBD2 (5 bases each). Trimming left V 4 bases short and J 5 bases short, with 12 bases between. Germline CDR1 is MNHEY and CDR2 is SVGAGI. CDR3 length: 14 residues. The CDR3 protein is CASSFWGNDNEQFF. DNA of the CDR3: TGTGCCAGCAGTTTTTGGGGGAATGACAATGAGCAGTTCTTC.

The chain joins TRBV5-6 to TRBJ2-7; TRBD1 agrees at 9 bases. This CDR3 has 14 amino acids. The germline V gene encodes CDR1 SGHDT and CDR2 YYEEEE. The V segment lost 4 bases and the J segment 3 bases; nucleotides outside the gene matches: 5. The CDR3 spells CASSPYRGHYEQYF. The CDR3 region has the DNA TGTGCCAGCAGCCCGTACAGGGGGCACTACGAGCAGTACTTC.

The V call is TRBV5-4, the J call TRBJ2-3, with D possibly matching TRBD2 (5 bases). CDR1 is SGHNT, CDR2 YYREEE, per germline (reference sequence). The CDR3 consists of 16 residues. V was clipped by 4 bases and J by 0 bases, with 15 bases between them. The CDR3 region has the DNA TGTGCCAGCAGCGATCGGCGGGCCGCGAGCACAGATACGCAGTATTTT. Translation gives CASSDRRAASTDTQYF.

The rearrangement joins TRBV5-1 to TRBJ1-4; D unclear. The CDR3 runs 18 residues. V was trimmed by 0 bases and J by 0 bases, leaving 15 bases between them. The germline CDR1 and CDR2 sequences are SGHRS and YFSETQ. The chain's CDR3 is CASSLAVGADATNEKLFF. CDR3 coding DNA: TGCGCCAGCAGCTTGGCCGTTGGAGCCGATGCAACTAATGAAAAACTGTTTTTT. The whole variable domain, filled in from reference TRBV5-1 and TRBJ1-4, reads KAGVTQTPRYLIKTRGQQVTLSCSPISGHRSVSWYQQTPGQGLQFLFEYFSETQRNKGNFPGRFSGRQFSNSRSEMNVSTLELGDSALYLCASSLAVGADATNEKLFFGSGTQLSVL.

This chain uses TRBV11-2 with TRBJ1-5, with 10 positions matching TRBD1. Germline V lookup: CDR1 SGHAT, CDR2 FQNNGV. The CDR3 sequence is 16 residues long. V trimming: 5 bases; J trimming: 1 base; junction bases outside the gene matches: 5. CDR3 in amino acids: CASSAGTGVSNQPQHF. CDR3 nucleotides: TGTGCCAGCAGCGCCGGGACAGGGGTCAGCAATCAGCCCCAGCATTTT.

The chain uses TRBV5-1 and TRBJ2-5; D is possibly TRBD1 (6 bases). This CDR3 contains 16 residues. V was shortened by 1 base and J by 2 bases, with 15 bases between the two germline ends. Germline-derived CDR1 and CDR2 are SGHRS and YFSETQ. CDR3 amino acids: CASSLLPTGSQETQYF. CDR3 nucleotide sequence: TGCGCCAGCAGCTTGTTGCCGACAGGTTCTCAAGAGACCCAGTACTTC.

This clone was recorded only once. The rearrangement links TRBV4-1 to TRBJ2-5, with 9 bases lining up with TRBD2. J was trimmed by 4 bases and V by 0 bases; bases with no gene match: 12. The germline V gene has CDR1 MGHRA and CDR2 YSYEKL. This CDR3 comprises 18 residues. The CDR3 is CASSQEGAGGPGRETQYF. DNA of the CDR3: TGCGCCAGCAGCCAAGAAGGTGCGGGAGGGCCGGGAAGAGAGACCCAGTACTTC.

The rearrangement links TRBV6-5 to TRBJ1-6; D unresolved. V was clipped by 5 bases and J by 7 bases, with 12 bases between them. CDR3 size: 14 residues. Germline lookup yields CDR1 MNHEY and CDR2 SVGAGI. The CDR3 loop is CASSKGLANSPLHF. Written as DNA, the CDR3 is TGTGCCAGCAGTAAAGGGTTAGCCAATTCACCCCTCCACTTT.

The V and J genes are TRBV9 and TRBJ2-7, with D possibly matching TRBD1 (5 bases). From germline, CDR1 is SGDLS and CDR2 YYNGEE. Trimming pared 1 base from V and 2 bases from J, leaving 16 bases between. The CDR3 spans 16 residues. CDR3 nucleotides: TGTGCCAGCAGCGTACCCCCAGGGAAGGGGACCTACGAGCAGTACTTC. Translated: CASSVPPGKGTYEQYF. The full variable domain, its missing parts supplied by reference TRBV9 and TRBJ2-7, is DSGVTQTPKHLITATGQRVTLRCSPRSGDLSVYWYQQSLDQGLQFLIQYYNGEERAKGNILERFSAQQFPDLHSELNLSSLELGDSALYFCASSVPPGKGTYEQYFGPGTRLTVT.

Regarding this clone: This sample also contains other DNA sequences that code for the same CDR3. This chain links TRBV15 with TRBJ2-7, with a tentative D call TRBD2 (6 bases). Germline-derived CDR1 and CDR2 are LNHNV and YYDKDF (reference sequence). Deletions cut 3 bases from V and 6 bases from J, with 9 bases between. This CDR3 has 12 amino acids. CDR3 sequence (DNA): TGTGCCACCAGCAGGGTGGGGGGCGAGCAGTACTTC. This gives the protein CATSRVGGEQYF.

The V call is TRBV2, the J call TRBJ1-2; D is possibly TRBD1 (5 bases). Trimming removed 3 bases at V and 3 bases at J, with 11 bases between. CDR1 SNHLY and CDR2 FYNNEI come from the germline V gene. This CDR3 has 14 residues. The CDR3 sequence is CASSEDNPDYGYTF. In DNA, the CDR3 is TGTGCCAGCAGTGAGGACAACCCGGACTATGGCTACACCTTC.

The J gene is TRBJ2-1, the V gene TRBV25-1, with 7 bases aligning to TRBD1. With 4 bases clipped from V and 3 bases from J, the junction kept 9 bases outside the gene matches. Germline loops: CDR1 MGHDK, CDR2 SYGVNS. CDR3 length: 16 residues. The CDR3 DNA is TGTGCCAGCAGTGGGACGACAGGGAAAAACTACAATGAGCAGTTCTTC. Its protein is CASSGTTGKNYNEQFF.

This sequence joins TRBV19 and TRBJ1-3; D uncertain. This CDR3 region has 15 residues. V gave up 5 bases and J gave up 2 bases, with 13 bases separating them. Germline V gene lookup returns CDR1 LNHDA and CDR2 SQIVND (reference sequence). The CDR3 region is CASSAGAAAGNTIYF. CDR3 bases: TGTGCCAGTAGTGCTGGAGCGGCGGCTGGAAACACCATATATTTT.